The 10 T cell receptor beta chains below come from one sample, sequenced in a study of blood T cells in healthy people across ages. Then a second PCR, running roughly 7 to 12 cycles, was carried out with a sample-barcoded 5' primer and a J-beta primer mix. TCRdb called the 5' RACE reads again in MiXCR, with one record for every CDR3 protein. The sample holds some 760,000 distinct CDR3 sequences, roughly 25% seen once. In addition, the sample was reused for a study of T cells of mothers and their children.

Sequencing was carried out using blood. The receptor source for this set is a boy between 10 and 17 years old in good health.

The chain is built from TRBV2 and TRBJ2-5; no clear D. Deletions cut 1 base from V and 4 bases from J, with 10 bases between. The CDR3 runs 14 residues. Looked up from germline, CDR1 is SNHLY and CDR2 is FYNNEI. CDR3 residues: CASSEGGPVETQYF. DNA of the CDR3: TGTGCCAGCAGTGAAGGTGGACCGGTAGAGACCCAGTACTTC.

The rearrangement joins TRBV9 to TRBJ2-5; TRBD1 agrees at 11 bases. The CDR3 sequence is 15 residues long. V lost 3 bases to trimming and J lost 4 bases; unmatched junction nucleotides: 5. The germline CDR1 and CDR2 sequences are SGDLS and YYNGEE. The CDR3 sequence is CASSDSGTGGETQYF. The CDR3 nucleotides read TGTGCCAGCAGCGACTCCGGGACAGGGGGAGAGACCCAGTACTTC.

This clonotype appeared a few times. The chain couples TRBV25-1 to TRBJ2-3; 7 nucleotides agree with TRBD2. Germline V CDR1 and CDR2: MGHDK, SYGVNS. The J segment lost 3 bases and the V segment lost 1 base, leaving 4 bases of the junction unmatched. The CDR3 runs 15 residues. CDR3 nucleotide sequence: TGTGCCAGCAGTGAATTGGCGGGAGAGACAGATACGCAGTATTTT. Protein product: CASSELAGETDTQYF.

The sample holds many counts of this clonotype. The chain employs TRBV29-1 and TRBJ1-2; 10 bases map to TRBD1. Germline V CDR1 and CDR2: SQVTM, ANQGSEA. CDR3 length equals 12 residues. The ends lost 6 bases at V and 4 bases at J; junction bases unmatched: 2. The CDR3 sequence: CSVGDRGYGYTF. CDR3 in DNA: TGCAGCGTCGGGGACAGGGGCTATGGCTACACCTTC.

This chain joins TRBV6-5 and TRBJ1-1, with D perhaps TRBD1 (5 bases). The CDR3 spans 18 residues. V was shortened by 2 bases and J by 4 bases, with 23 bases between the two germline ends. Germline V gene sequence: CDR1 MNHEY, CDR2 SVGAGI. The CDR3: CASSYGTYVSLSGTEAFF. Written as DNA, the CDR3 is TGTGCCAGCAGTTACGGGACGTATGTGAGCCTAAGTGGCACTGAAGCTTTCTTT.

This clonotype came up a few times. V gene TRBV18 combines with J gene TRBJ1-1, with D possibly matching TRBD1 (6 bases). This CDR3 region has 13 residues. V was trimmed by 2 bases and J by 6 bases, leaving 10 bases between them. In germline, CDR1 is KGHSH, CDR2 LQKENI. The CDR3 is CASSPSEGAEAFF. CDR3 in DNA: TGTGCCAGCTCACCATCGGAGGGGGCTGAAGCTTTCTTT.

V is TRBV29-1 and J is TRBJ2-7; D ambiguous. Germline CDR1 is SQVTM and CDR2 is ANQGSEA. The CDR3 extends over 11 amino acids. The V gene lost 5 bases and the J gene lost 4 bases, with 9 bases spanning the gap. CDR3: CSVSSRYEQYF. The CDR3 coding sequence is TGCAGCGTTAGTAGTAGGTACGAGCAGTACTTC.

This rearrangement joins TRBV10-3 to TRBJ1-5, with D hard to call. V was clipped by 6 bases and J by 5 bases, with 11 bases between them. The CDR3 has 13 amino acids. Germline CDR1 and CDR2: ENHRY and SYGVKD. The chain's CDR3 is CAIRVAADQPQHF. The CDR3 DNA is TGTGCCATCAGAGTCGCGGCGGATCAGCCCCAGCATTTT.

This clonotype turned up a few times. J is TRBJ1-2 and V is TRBV5-1; D uncertain. CDR3 size: 15 residues. Trimming took off 0 bases at V and 0 bases at J, with 9 bases between the two ends. Germline CDR1 is SGHRS and CDR2 is YFSETQ. CDR3 region: CASSLEGFANYGYTF. CDR3 in DNA: TGCGCCAGCAGCTTGGAAGGTTTTGCTAACTATGGCTACACCTTC. Together with reference TRBV5-1 and TRBJ1-2, the CDR3 gives the full variable domain: KAGVTQTPRYLIKTRGQQVTLSCSPISGHRSVSWYQQTPGQGLQFLFEYFSETQRNKGNFPGRFSGRQFSNSRSEMNVSTLELGDSALYLCASSLEGFANYGYTFGSGTRLTVV.

This clonotype showed up just a few times. The V and J genes are TRBV7-2 and TRBJ2-5; no definite D call. This CDR3 comprises 14 residues. The V and J ends lost 5 bases and 5 bases respectively, with 15 bases between them. Germline CDR1 and CDR2: SGHTA and FQGNSA. The CDR3 DNA reads as TGTGCCAGCAGCCCGCCCCCGGACCTCGAGACCCAGTACTTC. It is translated as CASSPPPDLETQYF.